The present TCR beta chain was sequenced within a study of cytomegalovirus exposure and HLA in healthy donors. Findings and limits, study-wide: The authors considered a cluster of highly shared sequence variants likely to be a sequencing artifact.

The CDR3 runs 13 residues. The germline CDR1 and CDR2 sequences are ENHRY and SYGVKD. V lost 6 bases and J lost 0, with 8 bases in between. This clone turned up a few times. Antigen unknown. 60 Vbeta and 13 Jbeta primers were used in PCR. Data came from immunoSEQ multiplex PCR; TCRdb stores just in-frame clones and leaves some out. Of around 130,000 clones listed, around four fifths were seen once; the top ten hold less than 2.5%. This chain joins TRBV10-3 and TRBJ1-1, with D unclear. The receptor's source is a middle-aged woman in good health and CMV-seropositive. What was sequenced was PBMCs. The CDR3 protein is CAIRNQVNTEAFF. DNA for the CDR3: TGTGCCATCAGAAACCAGGTGAACACTGAAGCTTTCTTT.